This T cell receptor (beta chain) was sequenced during a study of T cell clones after liver transplantation. Comments on this clone: Its antigen is not identified.

The germline V gene has CDR1 SGHVS and CDR2 FQNEAQ. The CDR3 contains 14 residues. Trimming removed 3 bases from V and 6 bases from J; junction bases left unmatched: 3. Measured with immunoSEQ multiplex PCR; TCRdb has only the in-frame clones, and not every one. The table includes roughly 80,000 clones, around four fifths detected once. Study results and limitations: A significant post-transplant drop in circulating graft-donor-reactive CD4 TCRbeta sequences occurred in most of the 8 subjects. Graft donor-reactive T cells possibly entered the graft instead of undergoing deletion.

The clonotype was recovered from a human patient who received a liver transplant. The T cells may come from the graft donor. The sample was CD4+ T cells from blood, taken around 42 months after liver transplant. J is TRBJ1-5 and V is TRBV7-8; 9 positions match TRBD1. The CDR3 nucleotides are TGTGCCAGCAGCTTCACAGGGGGCCGTCAGCCCCAGCATTTT. Amino acids: CASSFTGGRQPQHF.